This entry concerns a single T cell receptor (beta chain). The record originates from a study of OX40 agonist ivuxolimab in advanced cancers. Study-level background: Each dose-escalation patient presented with hepatocellular carcinoma, melanoma, renal cell or head and neck cancer. Aged about 20 to 85 with a mean of around 60 years, they were about 83% male. Partial responses were recorded for three patients, including one with hepatocellular carcinoma and two with cutaneous melanoma.

Profiled with immunoSEQ multiplex PCR; TCRdb holds only in-frame clones, not every one. The sample contains about 58,000 clones, about 88% of which appear only once. Losses at the gene ends were 6 bases for V and 4 bases for J; bases not matched to a gene: 7. Germline lookup yields CDR1 MDHEN and CDR2 SYDVKM. CDR3 length: 14 residues. Sampled blood was obtained at baseline, cycle 4 day 1, and cycle 7 day 1. This material consisted of CD4+ or CD8+ T cells sorted from blood, taken in a trial of the OX40 agonist ivuxolimab. The TCR was taken from an adult with an advanced solid tumor such as melanoma, head and neck, liver or kidney cancer. V and J are TRBV28 and TRBJ1-1; 8 nucleotides match TRBD1. CDR3 in amino acids: CASSTNTGGTEAFF. The CDR3 bases are TGTGCCAGCAGCACTAATACAGGGGGCACTGAAGCTTTCTTT.